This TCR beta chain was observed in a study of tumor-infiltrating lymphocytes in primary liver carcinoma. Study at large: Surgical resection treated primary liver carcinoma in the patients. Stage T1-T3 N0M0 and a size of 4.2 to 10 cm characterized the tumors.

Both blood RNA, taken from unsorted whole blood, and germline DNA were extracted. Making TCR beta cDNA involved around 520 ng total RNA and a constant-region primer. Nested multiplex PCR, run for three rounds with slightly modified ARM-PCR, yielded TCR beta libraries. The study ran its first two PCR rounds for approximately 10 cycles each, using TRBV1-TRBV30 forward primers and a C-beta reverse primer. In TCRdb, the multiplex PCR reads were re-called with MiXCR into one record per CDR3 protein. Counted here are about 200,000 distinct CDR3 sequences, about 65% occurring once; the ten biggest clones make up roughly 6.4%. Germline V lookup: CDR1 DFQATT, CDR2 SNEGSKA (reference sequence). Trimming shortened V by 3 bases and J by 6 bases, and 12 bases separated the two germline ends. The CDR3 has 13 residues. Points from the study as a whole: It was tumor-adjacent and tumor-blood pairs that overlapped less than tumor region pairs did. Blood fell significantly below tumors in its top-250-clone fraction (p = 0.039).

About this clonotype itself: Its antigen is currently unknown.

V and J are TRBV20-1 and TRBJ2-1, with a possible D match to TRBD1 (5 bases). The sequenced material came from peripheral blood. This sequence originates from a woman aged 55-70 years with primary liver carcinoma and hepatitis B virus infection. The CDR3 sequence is CSASIVGVNEQFF. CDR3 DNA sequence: TGCAGTGCTAGTATTGTAGGGGTCAATGAGCAGTTCTTC.